Reported below is one TCR beta chain. This CDR3 is also generated by other DNA sequences in the sample. The data stem from a study of blood T cell repertoires in COVID-19. Study-wide background: In each case, the material was cDNA or gDNA derived from T cells, B-cell-depleted T cells, or PBMCs.

This table comes from immunoSEQ multiplex PCR, and its TCRdb copy is limited to in-frame clones, with some not included. The data show 90,000 or so clones, approximately 86% seen once. CDR3 size: 13 residues. With 0 bases removed from V and 6 bases from J, the gap between germline ends came to 6 bases. Germline CDR1 reads LGHNA; CDR2 reads YNFKEQ. The receptor comes from a man aged 80 or over with active or convalescent COVID-19. Sequencing was performed on peripheral blood. This chain uses TRBV4-2 with TRBJ1-5; no definite D call. Here the CDR3 reads CASSQDSGQPQHF. The CDR3 DNA sequence: TGTGCCAGCAGCCAAGATTCGGGTCAGCCCCAGCATTTT.